This TCR beta chain was documented in a study of CD8 T cells in ankylosing spondylitis. General observations from the study: Earlier literature documents some of the motif variants in reactive arthritis synovial fluid and blood. Disease-linked clones bore a CD8+ phenotype and were relatively rare in peripheral blood. Eight or nine highly homologous variants formed a TCR beta motif that appeared characteristic of ankylosing spondylitis blood.

This clonotype turned up a few times. Its antigen is still unknown. This CDR3 comprises 15 residues. Trimming removed 3 bases from V and 4 bases from J; junction bases left unmatched: 4. Germline CDR1 is LNHDA and CDR2 is SQIVND (reference sequence). Preparation of TCR beta libraries was done by quantitative 5'-RACE with molecular barcodes. TCRdb re-derived calls from the 5' RACE reads in MiXCR, one entry per CDR3 protein. The table includes some 87,000 distinct CDR3 sequences, 8.5% to 9% detected once. The V gene is TRBV19, the J gene TRBJ2-1, with 9 positions matching TRBD2. The sequencing input was blood, either unsorted or a sorted T cell fraction (not recorded which). This clonotype was obtained from a male donor with ankylosing spondylitis or in good health (not recorded which). The chain's CDR3 is CASSIIAGDYNEQFF. The CDR3 DNA sequence: TGTGCCAGTAGTATCATAGCGGGGGATTACAATGAGCAGTTCTTC. Supplemented by reference TRBV19 and TRBJ2-1, the full variable domain reads DGGITQSPKYLFRKEGQNVTLSCEQNLNHDAMYWYRQDPGQGLRLIYYSQIVNDFQKGDIAEGYSVSREKKESFPLTVTSAQKNPTAFYLCASSIIAGDYNEQFFGPGTRLTVL.